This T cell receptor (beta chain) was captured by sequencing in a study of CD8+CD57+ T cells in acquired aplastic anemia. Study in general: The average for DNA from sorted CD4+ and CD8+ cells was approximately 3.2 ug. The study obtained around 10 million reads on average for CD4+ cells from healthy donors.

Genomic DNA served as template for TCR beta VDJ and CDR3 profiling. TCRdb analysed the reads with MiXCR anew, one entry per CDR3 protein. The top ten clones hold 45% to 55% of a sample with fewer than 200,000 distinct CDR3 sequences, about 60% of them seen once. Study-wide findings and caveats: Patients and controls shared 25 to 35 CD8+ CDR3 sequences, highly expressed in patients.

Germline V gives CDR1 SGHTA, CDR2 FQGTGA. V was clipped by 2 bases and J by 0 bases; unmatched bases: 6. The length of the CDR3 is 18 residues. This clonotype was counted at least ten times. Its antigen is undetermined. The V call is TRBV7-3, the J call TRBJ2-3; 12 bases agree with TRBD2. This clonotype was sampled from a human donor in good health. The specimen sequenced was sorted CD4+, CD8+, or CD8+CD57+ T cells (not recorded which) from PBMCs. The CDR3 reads CASSLGSGTSGSTDTQYF. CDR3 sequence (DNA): TGTGCCAGCAGCTTAGGTTCCGGGACTAGCGGGAGCACAGATACGCAGTATTTT.